The 2 T cell receptor beta chains below were found in one sample sequenced in a study of regulatory T cells in long-lasting Graves disease. Time point specified: persistent/refractory GD, antithyroid drugs over 5 years with positive TRAb. The TCR library was made from RNA that had been extracted from PBMCs in TRIzol. According to the study, TCR beta libraries were built with iRepertoire HTBI primers and CDR3-region Arm-PCR. TCRdb processed the multiplex PCR reads anew with MiXCR; each CDR3 protein has one entry. The table lists a few hundred thousand distinct CDR3 sequences, roughly a fifth of them singletons, with approximately 53% in the top ten. The specimen was peripheral blood mononuclear cells (PBMCs), collected when the disease was refractory, from a patient treated with antithyroid drugs. The receptor source for this set is a female donor with Graves disease.

As for this clonotype: This likely traces to a read error, being one base from a far larger clone. The chain employs TRBV7-3 and TRBJ2-5; D perhaps matches TRBD2 (5 bases). Trimming left V 5 bases short and J 5 bases short, with 15 bases between. The CDR3 length is 14 residues. Germline V gene sequence: CDR1 SGHTA, CDR2 FQGTGA. DNA for the CDR3: TGTGCCAGCAGCCAAGTGAGCGGCGACGAGACCCAGTACTTC. It yields the protein CASSQVSGDETQYF.

A few counts support this clonotype. The chain has TRBV20-1 and TRBJ1-3; D is unclear. The germline gives CDR1 DFQATT, CDR2 SNEGSKA (reference sequence). V lost 0 bases and J 1 base, leaving 10 bases between the germline ends. CDR3 size: 15 residues. The chain's CDR3 is CSARDFRESGNTIYF. DNA for the CDR3: TGCAGTGCTAGAGATTTCCGTGAGTCTGGAAACACCATATATTTT.